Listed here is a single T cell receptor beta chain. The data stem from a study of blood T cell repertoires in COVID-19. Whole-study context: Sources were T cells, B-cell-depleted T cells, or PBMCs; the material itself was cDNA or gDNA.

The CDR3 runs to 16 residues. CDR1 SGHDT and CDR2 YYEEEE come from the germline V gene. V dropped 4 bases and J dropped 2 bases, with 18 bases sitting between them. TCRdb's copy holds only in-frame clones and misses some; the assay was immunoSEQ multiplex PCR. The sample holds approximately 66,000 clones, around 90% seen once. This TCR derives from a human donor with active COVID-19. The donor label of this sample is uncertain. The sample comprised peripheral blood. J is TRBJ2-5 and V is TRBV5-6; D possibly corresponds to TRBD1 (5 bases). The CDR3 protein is CASSQHWAGMQETQYF. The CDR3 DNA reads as TGTGCCAGCAGCCAACACTGGGCAGGGATGCAAGAGACCCAGTACTTC.